This TCR beta chain was captured by sequencing in a study of T cells in Graves' hyperthyroidism and ophthalmopathy. Exclusion of patients followed from uncontrolled infection, other autoimmune disease, pregnancy or lactation. Researchers took RNA transcripts and amplified the TCR beta CDR3 regions from them. HTBI primers drove first-round RT-PCR of the TCR CDR3. MiXCR, run by TCRdb on the multiplex PCR reads, gives a single entry per CDR3 protein. The sample holds approximately 530,000 distinct CDR3 sequences, 16% seen once. This CDR3 spans 15 amino acids. Trimming shortened V by 2 bases and J by 8 bases, and 16 bases separated the two germline ends. CDR1 is MNHEY, CDR2 SVGAGI, per germline. This clonotype was observed a few times.

V gene TRBV6-5 combines with J gene TRBJ2-1; maybe TRBD1 (6 bases). The specimen was blood. This sequence was found in a woman younger than 30 with Graves' hyperthyroidism. The CDR3 DNA follows: TGTGCCAGCAGTTACCCGACAGGCGGTATCTATGAGCAGTTCTTC. Translating it yields CASSYPTGGIYEQFF.